This T cell receptor (beta chain) was recorded in a study of human T cells and chemical hapten exposure. Study-wide points: After DPC sensitization, TCRs above 1 in 1000 frequency showed no change. Counts of expanded TCRs at PT1 were positively correlated with patch test score.

This sample's time point: patch test 1, 2 weeks after DPC sensitization. Treatment indicated: therapeutic diphenylcyclopropenone sensitization with weekly scalp DPC. Blood collection took place prior to placing each patch test. The germline gives CDR1 LGHDT, CDR2 YNNKEL (reference sequence). This CDR3 has 13 amino acids. V lost 6 bases to trimming and J lost 9 bases, with 12 bases between them. This clonotype was counted at least ten times. Antigen specificity is unknown. TCRdb re-called the RACE reads through MiXCR, storing one row per CDR3 protein. Of over 45,000 distinct CDR3 sequences in the sample, over 7.5% were seen once.

The V and J genes are TRBV3-1 and TRBJ1-6; D is ambiguous. Material: whole blood, obtained in connection with sensitization to the hapten diphenylcyclopropenone (DPC). This TCR was recovered from a woman aged 35 to 49 with alopecia areata. Some clones in this sample may be carry-over from other donors' samples. In DNA form, the CDR3 reads TGTGCCAGCAGTCCAGCAATTCTTTCACCCCTCCACTTT. As protein: CASSPAILSPLHF.